Here is one TCR beta chain with its context. Antigen unknown. The sample originates from a study of cytomegalovirus exposure and HLA in healthy donors. The assay was immunoSEQ multiplex PCR, and TCRdb's table has in-frame clones only and misses some. The data hold tens of thousands of clones, with about 95% observed a single time. Study-wide results and caveats: According to the study, roughly 160 TCR beta chains were cytomegalovirus-associated.

From germline, CDR1 is MGHRA and CDR2 YSYEKL. CDR3 length: 17 residues. Trimming cost V 2 bases and J 5 bases; bases outside gene matches: 10. This chain joins TRBV4-1 and TRBJ1-5; 9 bases are a match to TRBD1. The sequenced sample consisted of PBMCs. This TCR was sampled from a woman aged 18 to 35 in good health and CMV-seronegative. This CDR3 reads CASSQRYAGQGHQPQHF. CDR3 coding DNA: TGCGCCAGCAGCCAACGTTACGCGGGACAGGGCCATCAGCCCCAGCATTTT.